The TCR beta chain described here comes from a study of OX40 agonist ivuxolimab in advanced cancers. Germline CDR1 is SGHDN and CDR2 is FVKESK. V gave up 3 bases and J gave up 7 bases; unmatched junction bases: 5. The CDR3 loop spans 14 amino acids. The data were produced by immunoSEQ multiplex PCR, yet TCRdb's version contains in-frame clones alone and is incomplete. This table has 50,000 or so clones, 65% to 90% appearing once. Sequencing was performed on CD4+ or CD8+ T cells sorted from blood, taken in a trial of the OX40 agonist ivuxolimab. The receptor was derived from an adult with an advanced solid tumor such as melanoma, head and neck, liver or kidney cancer. This chain links TRBV14 with TRBJ1-5, with 8 positions matching TRBD1. The CDR3 region has the DNA TGTGCCAGCAGCCAGACAGGGGTCGGGCAGCCCCAGCATTTT. This codes for CASSQTGVGQPQHF.